This T cell receptor beta chain came from a study of cytomegalovirus exposure and HLA in healthy donors. PCR involved 60 Vbeta and 13 Jbeta primers. Clones were read by immunoSEQ multiplex PCR, and TCRdb kept only the in-frame ones, dropping some. Here the sample spans around 150,000 clones, around 9% being singletons. Points on this clone: What it recognizes is unknown.

CDR1 is MRHNA and CDR2 is SNTAGT in the germline V gene. This CDR3 contains 15 residues. Trimming took 5 bases from V and 8 from J; bases not matched to a gene: 10. Study findings and constraints: Specific recognition of CMV antigens was confirmed in vitro for a few chains (all CMV-associated). Per published accounts, TCR beta sequences correctly predicted the HLA-A and HLA-B alleles of most subjects.

The sample comprised PBMCs. This TCR was sampled from a woman aged 40 to 49 in good health and CMV-seropositive. The chain carries TRBV6-4 and TRBJ2-1, with 9 bases matching TRBD2. CDR3 amino acids: CASSHQAGGLDEQFF. The DNA of the CDR3 is TGTGCCAGCAGTCATCAGGCGGGGGGGCTCGATGAGCAGTTCTTC.